This entry features one TCR beta chain sequence. Antigen: not known. This specimen belongs to a study of healthy donors' naive CD4 and CD8 T cells. Study-wide background: A new alpha primer set targeted every functional IMGT alpha variant.

A linear amplification protocol produced the TCR libraries from approximately 460 ng of total RNA. In TCRdb, the reads were re-called with MiXCR into one record per CDR3 protein. In the table there are approximately 180,000 distinct CDR3 sequences, about four fifths of which are singletons. Overall study findings and caveats: Bulk sequencing left alpha and beta chains unpaired.

The TCR was taken from a pool of human donors in good health; the sample pools cells from several healthy donors. Sequencing was performed on naive CD4+ and CD8+ T cells sorted from blood, pooled from several donors.

This CDR3 reads CASSNQRNSPLHF. DNA of the CDR3: TGTGCCAGCAGTAATCAGAGAAATTCACCCCTCCACTTT. The V and J genes are TRBV6-5 and TRBJ1-6; D is ambiguous. This CDR3 contains 13 residues. CDR1 is MNHEY, CDR2 SVGAGI, per germline. Trimming pared 5 bases from V and 7 bases from J, leaving 9 bases between.